A single TCR beta chain is shown here with its context. Sequencing was performed with immunoSEQ multiplex PCR; in TCRdb, only in-frame clones are kept and a portion is missing. Of 70,000 or so clones listed, 91% were seen once; the top ten hold 8.5%. These data come from a study of blood T cell repertoires in COVID-19. The germline V gene has CDR1 SGHVS and CDR2 FNYEAQ. The CDR3 is 14 amino acids. V lost 3 bases, J lost 2 bases, and 1 base stayed unmatched. V and J are TRBV7-6 and TRBJ2-5; the match to TRBD2 covers 9 bases. Sequenced material: peripheral blood. This sequence originates from a human donor in a cohort sampled during active COVID-19. In DNA, the CDR3 is TGTGCCAGCAGCTTGGCGGGGGGGCAAGAGACCCAGTACTTC. This gives the protein CASSLAGGQETQYF. The entire variable domain, with the rest obtained from reference TRBV7-6 and TRBJ2-5, is as follows: GAGVSQSPRYKVTKRGQDVALRCDPISGHVSLYWYRQALGQGPEFLTYFNYEAQQDKSGLPNDRFSAERPEGSISTLTIQRTEQRDSAMYRCASSLAGGQETQYFGPGTRLLVL.